These T cell receptor beta chains were read from a single sample in a study of blood T cell repertoires in COVID-19. The method was immunoSEQ multiplex PCR; TCRdb's version includes in-frame clones alone and lacks a portion of them. The table lists hundreds of thousands of clones, approximately 86% of them singletons. Specimen: peripheral blood. These receptors were taken from a man older than 75 with acute or convalescent COVID-19. Each CDR3 is given with its conserved first and last residue.

v_call	j_call	cdr3_aa
TRBV6-5	TRBJ1-2	CASTSPGGPYGYTF
TRBV6-5	TRBJ1-2	CASRDRGDYYGYTF
TRBV18	TRBJ1-3	CASSQTTTGRFSGNTIYF
TRBV5-1	TRBJ1-6	CASRSTGDAPLHF
TRBV11-2	TRBJ2-2	CASSLDGGAGELFF
TRBV13	TRBJ2-5	CASSLPGQETQYF
TRBV18	TRBJ1-4	CASSTRQGRNEKLFF
TRBV28	TRBJ2-1	CASSLPLVGNEQFF
TRBV11-2	TRBJ2-3	CASSFPGGSTDTQYF
TRBV29-1	TRBJ2-7	CSVSSSYEQYF
TRBV6-2/TRBV6-3	TRBJ1-1	CASSLETAGDTEAFF
TRBV14	TRBJ2-7	CASSQGWTVYEQYF
TRBV7-3	TRBJ2-1	CASSLAGLADYNEQFF
TRBV29-1	TRBJ2-1	CSVDTDIFDEQFF
TRBV11-2	TRBJ1-6	CASSRTGGDSPLHF
TRBV7-2	TRBJ2-3	CASSAEPADTQYF
TRBV6-2/TRBV6-3	TRBJ2-7	CASSYSIYEQYF
TRBV5-1	TRBJ1-3	CASSLDRSSGNTIYF
TRBV7-2	TRBJ2-3	CASSLVASSTDTQYF
TRBV6-6	TRBJ2-7	CASSYSGEYEQYF
TRBV5-1	TRBJ1-2	CASSHGRQEPYGYTF
TRBV12-3/TRBV12-4	TRBJ1-2	CASSLGTGNGYTF
TRBV21-1	TRBJ2-1	CASSKWMGQRGGSGNEQFF
TRBV7-3	TRBJ2-2	CASSPMGPNTGELFF
TRBV5-8	TRBJ2-5	CASSLGGQGKETQYF
TRBV28	TRBJ1-4	CASSLGTSVKLFF
TRBV7-9	TRBJ2-1	CASSLGGRANNEQFF
TRBV6-5	TRBJ1-1	CASREMNTEAFF